This T cell receptor beta chain emerged from a study of HIV-infected children after antiretroviral therapy interruption. The wider study: Most participating children were previously exposed to EBV and CMV.

A 3' RACE protocol on RNA, with unique molecular identifiers, produced the TCR library. TCRdb redid the calling of the 3' RACE reads with MiXCR, one entry per CDR3 protein. The table lists 45,000 to 50,000 distinct CDR3 sequences, around 4% of them singletons. The treatment is: PENTA 11 planned treatment interruption arm or continuous ART arm. At least 24 weeks of at least three-drug ART, in children 2 to 15 years. Study results and caveats: Naive CD4+ sequences overlapped less between time points once interruption began.

The CDR3 has 11 residues. Deletions cut 5 bases from V and 2 bases from J, with 2 bases between. Germline values: CDR1 MDHEN, CDR2 SYDVKM. This clonotype has a count of ten or more. Its target is not known. The source material was CD45RA+ CD4+ T cells from PBMCs, pooled from several time points, sampled from a donor given antiretroviral therapy, either interrupted or continuous. Subset specified: naive CD4+ CD45RA+ CD45RO- T cells. The sequence derives from a pool of human donors with HIV. The gene calls are TRBV28 and TRBJ2-3; D is undetermined. The CDR3 DNA is TGTGCCAGCAGTGTCACAGATACGCAGTATTTT. Protein product: CASSVTDTQYF.